The T cell receptor (beta chain) described here comes from a study of blood T cell repertoires in COVID-19. Study-level information: PBMCs, B-cell-depleted T cells, or T cells were the source of the cDNA or gDNA that made up the material.

This CDR3 is 13 amino acids long. V lost 5 bases and J 1 base, leaving 8 bases between the germline ends. Germline values: CDR1 SGHTA, CDR2 FQGTGA. Produced via immunoSEQ multiplex PCR; TCRdb's table is partial and in-frame only. This sample has 150,000 to 200,000 clones, with approximately 86% found just once. The receptor's source is a man in his sixties or seventies with acute or convalescent COVID-19. The rearrangement links TRBV7-3 to TRBJ1-1; no clear D gene. Sequenced input: peripheral blood. This CDR3 reads CASSMTPNTEAFF. CDR3 sequence (DNA): TGTGCCAGCAGCATGACACCGAACACTGAAGCTTTCTTT.